The T cell receptor beta chain described here comes from a study of CD8+CD57+ T cells in acquired aplastic anemia. Regarding the study as a whole: About 27 CD8+ CDR3 sequences were shared between patients and controls. The CD8+ Simpson's diversity of patients and controls was not significantly different.

CDR3 length equals 14 residues. Germline assignment: CDR1 DFQATT and CDR2 SNEGSKA (reference sequence). Between the trimmed V and J ends, which lost 0 bases and 2 bases, there was a span of 8 bases. Notes on this clonotype: Its antigen remains unidentified.

Genomic DNA provided the template from which TCR beta VDJ and CDR3 profiles were obtained. TCRdb re-called the reads with MiXCR, one entry per CDR3 protein. The data hold some 180,000 distinct CDR3 sequences, with around half observed a single time. The TCR originated in a human donor in good health. The chain combines TRBV20-1 with TRBJ2-1; D might be TRBD2 (6 bases). The specimen was sorted CD4+, CD8+, or CD8+CD57+ T cells (not recorded which) from PBMCs. The CDR3 DNA follows: TGCAGTGCTAGAGATGGCGGGACCTACAATGAGCAGTTCTTC. Translated, it gives CSARDGGTYNEQFF.